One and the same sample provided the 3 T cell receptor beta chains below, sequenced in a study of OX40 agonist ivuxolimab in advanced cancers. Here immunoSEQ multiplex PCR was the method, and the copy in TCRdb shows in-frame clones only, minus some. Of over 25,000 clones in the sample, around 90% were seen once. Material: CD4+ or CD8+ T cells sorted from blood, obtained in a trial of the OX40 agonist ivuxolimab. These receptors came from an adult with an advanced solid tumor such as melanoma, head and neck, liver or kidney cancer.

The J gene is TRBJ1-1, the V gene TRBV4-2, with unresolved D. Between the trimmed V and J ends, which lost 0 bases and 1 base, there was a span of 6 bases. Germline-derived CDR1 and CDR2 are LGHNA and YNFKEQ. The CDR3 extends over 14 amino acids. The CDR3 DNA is TGTGCCAGCAGCCAAGATTCGGGGAACACTGAAGCTTTCTTT. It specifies CASSQDSGNTEAFF.

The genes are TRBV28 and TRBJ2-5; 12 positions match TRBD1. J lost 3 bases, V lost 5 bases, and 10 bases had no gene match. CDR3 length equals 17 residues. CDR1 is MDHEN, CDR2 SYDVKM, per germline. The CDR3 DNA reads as TGTGCCAGCAGTCTCTCCCCTGGGACAGGGGGCGAAGAGACCCAGTACTTC. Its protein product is CASSLSPGTGGEETQYF.

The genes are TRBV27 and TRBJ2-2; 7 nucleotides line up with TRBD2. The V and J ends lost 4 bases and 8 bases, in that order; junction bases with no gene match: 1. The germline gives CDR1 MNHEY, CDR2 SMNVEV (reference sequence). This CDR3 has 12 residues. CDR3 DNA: TGTGCCAGCAGTTCGCGGGGGGGGGAGCTGTTTTTT. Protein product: CASSSRGGELFF.